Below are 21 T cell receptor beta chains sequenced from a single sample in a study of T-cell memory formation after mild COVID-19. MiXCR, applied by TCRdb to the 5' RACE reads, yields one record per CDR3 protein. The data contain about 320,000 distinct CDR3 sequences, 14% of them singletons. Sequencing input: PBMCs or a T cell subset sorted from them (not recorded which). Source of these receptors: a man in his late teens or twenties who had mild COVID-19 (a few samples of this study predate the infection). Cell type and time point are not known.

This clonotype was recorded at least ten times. The CDR3 DNA reads TGCGCCAGCAGCTTGGAAGCGGACAGACTCACCGGGGAGCTGTTTTTT. Its protein is CASSLEADRLTGELFF. V is TRBV5-1 and J is TRBJ2-2; D possibly corresponds to TRBD1 (6 bases). Germline V CDR1 and CDR2: SGHRS, YFSETQ. The CDR3 is made up of 16 amino acids. With 0 bases removed from V and 4 bases from J, the gap between germline ends came to 13 bases.

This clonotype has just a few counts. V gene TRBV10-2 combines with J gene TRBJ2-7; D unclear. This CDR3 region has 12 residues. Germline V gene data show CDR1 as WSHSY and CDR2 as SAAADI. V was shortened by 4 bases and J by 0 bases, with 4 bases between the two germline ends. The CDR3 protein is CASSGYSYEQYF. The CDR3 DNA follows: TGCGCCAGCAGTGGCTACTCCTACGAGCAGTACTTC.

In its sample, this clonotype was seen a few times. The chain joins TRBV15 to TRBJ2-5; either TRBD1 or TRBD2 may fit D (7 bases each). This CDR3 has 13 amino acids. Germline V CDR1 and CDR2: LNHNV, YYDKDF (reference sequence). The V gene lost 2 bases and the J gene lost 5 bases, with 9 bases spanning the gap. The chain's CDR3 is CATSRQGGETQYF. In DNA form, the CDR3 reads TGTGCCACCAGCAGACAGGGGGGGGAGACCCAGTACTTC.

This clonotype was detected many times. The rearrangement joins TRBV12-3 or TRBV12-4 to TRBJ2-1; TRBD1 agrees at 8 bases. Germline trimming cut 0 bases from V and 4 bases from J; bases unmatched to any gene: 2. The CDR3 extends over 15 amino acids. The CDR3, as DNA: TGTGCCAGCAGTTTAGCGTGGACAGGGTACAATGAGCAGTTCTTC. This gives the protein CASSLAWTGYNEQFF.

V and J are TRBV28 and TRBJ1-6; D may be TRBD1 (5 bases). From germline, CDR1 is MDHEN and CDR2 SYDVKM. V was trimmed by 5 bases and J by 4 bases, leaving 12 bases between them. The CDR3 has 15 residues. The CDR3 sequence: CASSRRQLYNSPLHF. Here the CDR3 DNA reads TGTGCCAGCAGTCGGCGACAGTTGTATAATTCACCCCTCCACTTT.

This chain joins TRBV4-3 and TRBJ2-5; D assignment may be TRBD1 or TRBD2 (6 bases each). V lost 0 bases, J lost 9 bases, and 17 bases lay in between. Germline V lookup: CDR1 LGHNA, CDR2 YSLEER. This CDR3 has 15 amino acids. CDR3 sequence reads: CASSQDVGGGEAQYF. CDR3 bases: TGCGCCAGCAGCCAAGATGTGGGGGGCGGCGAGGCCCAGTACTTC.

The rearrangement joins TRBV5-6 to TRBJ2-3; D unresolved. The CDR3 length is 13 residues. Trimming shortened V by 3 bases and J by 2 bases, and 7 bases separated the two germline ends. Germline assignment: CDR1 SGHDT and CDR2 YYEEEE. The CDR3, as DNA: TGTGCCAGCAGCTCAACCGTCACAGATACGCAGTATTTT. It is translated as CASSSTVTDTQYF.

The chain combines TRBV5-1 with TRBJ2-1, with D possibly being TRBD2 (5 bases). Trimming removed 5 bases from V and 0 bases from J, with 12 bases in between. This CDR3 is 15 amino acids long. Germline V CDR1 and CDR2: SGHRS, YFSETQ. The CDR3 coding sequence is TGCGCCAGCAGTTTTAGCGTAGCCTCCTACAATGAGCAGTTCTTC. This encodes CASSFSVASYNEQFF.

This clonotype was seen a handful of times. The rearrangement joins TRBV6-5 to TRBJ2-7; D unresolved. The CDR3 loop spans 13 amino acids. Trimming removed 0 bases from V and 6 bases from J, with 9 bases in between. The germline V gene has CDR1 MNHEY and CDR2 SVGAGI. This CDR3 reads CASSYSGASEQYV. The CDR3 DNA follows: TGTGCCAGCAGTTACTCCGGCGCGTCCGAGCAGTACGTC.

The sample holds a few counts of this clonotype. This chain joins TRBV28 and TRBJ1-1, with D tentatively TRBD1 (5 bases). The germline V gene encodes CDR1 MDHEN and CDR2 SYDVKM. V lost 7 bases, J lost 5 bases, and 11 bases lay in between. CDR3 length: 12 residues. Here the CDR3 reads CASIGGRTEAFF. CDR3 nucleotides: TGTGCCAGCATCGGGGGTCGGACTGAAGCTTTCTTT.

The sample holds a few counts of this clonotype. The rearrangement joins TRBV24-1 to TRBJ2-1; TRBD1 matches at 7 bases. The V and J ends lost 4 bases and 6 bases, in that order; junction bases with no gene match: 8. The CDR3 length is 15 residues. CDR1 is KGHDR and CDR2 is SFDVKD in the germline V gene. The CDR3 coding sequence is TGTGCCACCAGTGACCTCCGGGACAGCCGCAATGAGCAGTTCTTC. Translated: CATSDLRDSRNEQFF.

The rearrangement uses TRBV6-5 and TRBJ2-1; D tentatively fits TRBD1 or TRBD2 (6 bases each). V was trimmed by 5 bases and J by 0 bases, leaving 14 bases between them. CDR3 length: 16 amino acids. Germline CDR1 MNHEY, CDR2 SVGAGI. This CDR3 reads CASSRGGTASYNEQFF. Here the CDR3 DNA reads TGTGCCAGCAGTAGAGGGGGGACTGCCTCCTACAATGAGCAGTTCTTC.

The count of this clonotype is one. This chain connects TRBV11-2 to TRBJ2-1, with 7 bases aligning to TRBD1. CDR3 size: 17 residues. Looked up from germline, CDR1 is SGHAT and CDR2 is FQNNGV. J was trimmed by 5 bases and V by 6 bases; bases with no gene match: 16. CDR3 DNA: TGTGCCAGCAGACCAAGGACAGGTCCATCGTCGAACAATGAGCAGTTCTTC. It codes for CASRPRTGPSSNNEQFF.

For the CDR3, the DNA is TGTGCCAGCAGCCGGAGGGCCGCAACCTACAATGAGCAGTTCTTC. Translated, it gives CASSRRAATYNEQFF. The genes are TRBV11-3 and TRBJ2-1; tentative D call: TRBD2 (6 bases). The germline gives CDR1 SGHNT, CDR2 YENEEA. The germline V and J ends were trimmed by 5 bases and 2 bases, with 13 bases remaining between them. The CDR3 has 15 amino acids.

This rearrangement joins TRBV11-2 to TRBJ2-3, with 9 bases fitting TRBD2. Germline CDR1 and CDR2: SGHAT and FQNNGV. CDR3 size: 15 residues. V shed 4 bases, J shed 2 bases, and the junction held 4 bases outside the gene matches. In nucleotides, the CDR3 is TGTGCCAGCAGCTCCCTAGCGGGGCACACAGATACGCAGTATTTT. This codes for CASSSLAGHTDTQYF.

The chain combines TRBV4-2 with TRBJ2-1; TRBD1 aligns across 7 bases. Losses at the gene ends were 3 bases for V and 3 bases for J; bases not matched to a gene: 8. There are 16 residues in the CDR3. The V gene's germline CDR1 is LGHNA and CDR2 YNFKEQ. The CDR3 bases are TGTGCCAGCAGCCAGGAAGACAGGGACAGCTACAATGAGCAGTTCTTC. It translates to CASSQEDRDSYNEQFF.

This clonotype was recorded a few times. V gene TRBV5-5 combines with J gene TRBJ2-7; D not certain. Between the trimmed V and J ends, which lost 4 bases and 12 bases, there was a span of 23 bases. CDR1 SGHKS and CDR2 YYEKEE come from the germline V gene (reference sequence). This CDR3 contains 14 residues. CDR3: CASSPGHIQDPGYF. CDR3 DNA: TGTGCCAGCAGCCCCGGCCATATACAAGATCCGGGGTACTTC.

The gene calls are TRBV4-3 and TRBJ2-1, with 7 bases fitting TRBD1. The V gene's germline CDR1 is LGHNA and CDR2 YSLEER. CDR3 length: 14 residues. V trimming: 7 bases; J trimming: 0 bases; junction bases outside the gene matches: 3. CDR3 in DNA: TGCGCCAGCAACGACAGGGACTCCTACAATGAGCAGTTCTTC. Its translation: CASNDRDSYNEQFF.

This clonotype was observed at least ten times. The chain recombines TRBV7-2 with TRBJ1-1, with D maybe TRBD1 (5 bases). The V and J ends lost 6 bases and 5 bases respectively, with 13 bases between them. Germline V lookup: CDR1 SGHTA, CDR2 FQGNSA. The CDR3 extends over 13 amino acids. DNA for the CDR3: TGTGCCAGCAGTTCTATCAGGGATACTGAAGCTTTCTTT. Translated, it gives CASSSIRDTEAFF.

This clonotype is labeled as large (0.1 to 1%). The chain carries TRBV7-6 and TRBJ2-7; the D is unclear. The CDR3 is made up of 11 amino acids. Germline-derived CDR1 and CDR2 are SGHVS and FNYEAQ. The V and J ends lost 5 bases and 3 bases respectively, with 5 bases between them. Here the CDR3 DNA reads TGTGCCAGCAGCCCCGGCTACGAGCAGTACTTC. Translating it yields CASSPGYEQYF.

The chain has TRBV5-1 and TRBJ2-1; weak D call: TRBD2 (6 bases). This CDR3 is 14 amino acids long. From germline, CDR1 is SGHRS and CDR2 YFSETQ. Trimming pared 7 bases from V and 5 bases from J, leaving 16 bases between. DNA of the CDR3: TGCGCCAGCCGGGGGACGGGCCCACACAATGAGCAGTTCTTC. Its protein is CASRGTGPHNEQFF.